The next 3 T cell receptor beta chains were all read from a single sample in a study of shared clonotypes between healthy human individuals. Using immunoSEQ multiplex PCR, the repertoire was profiled, and TCRdb retains in-frame clones only, with some absent. The data hold 750,000 to 1,000,000 clones, with 90% to 95% observed a single time. Naive CD8 cells, CD45RO-negative and positively selected for CCR7, excluded terminally differentiated effector memory CD45RA+ cells. Sequencing used naive CD8+ T cells sorted from blood. Receptors were obtained from a man aged 25 to 45 in good health.

This chain links TRBV28 with TRBJ2-3, with 9 positions matching TRBD2. After removal of 3 bases from V and 2 bases from J, the junction contained 6 bases not matched to a gene. The CDR3 runs 16 residues. In germline, CDR1 is MDHEN, CDR2 SYDVKM. CDR3 DNA: TGTGCCAGCAGTTTCCCTCTAGCGGGGACCACAGATACGCAGTATTTT. It is translated as CASSFPLAGTTDTQYF.

This clone was found once. This chain connects TRBV7-7 to TRBJ2-1, with unresolved D. Germline assignment: CDR1 SSHAT and CDR2 FNYEAQ (reference sequence). This CDR3 spans 15 amino acids. V lost 2 bases to trimming and J lost 0 bases, with 8 bases between them. This chain's CDR3 is CASSLSPGSYNEQFF. The CDR3 DNA sequence: TGTGCCAGCAGCTTAAGTCCGGGCTCCTACAATGAGCAGTTCTTC. Full variable domain (outside the CDR3, taken from reference TRBV7-7 and TRBJ2-1): GAGVSQSPRYKVTKRGQDVTLRCDPISSHATLYWYQQALGQGPEFLTYFNYEAQPDKSGLPSDRFSAERPEGSISTLTIQRTEQRDSAMYRCASSLSPGSYNEQFFGPGTRLTVL.

V usage is TRBV15 and J usage is TRBJ2-3; 10 bases are shared with TRBD1. The germline V gene encodes CDR1 LNHNV and CDR2 YYDKDF (reference sequence). The CDR3 runs to 17 residues. J lost 1 base, V lost 5 bases, and 9 bases had no gene match. CDR3 loop: CATSERQGALRTDTQYF. In DNA, the CDR3 is TGTGCCACCAGCGAACGACAGGGGGCTTTACGCACAGATACGCAGTATTTT.